The source of this TCR beta chain is a study of identical twins. MiXCR, run by TCRdb on the 5' RACE reads, gives a single entry per CDR3 protein. The table lists about 470,000 distinct CDR3 sequences, 20% to 25% of them singletons, with just under 3% in the top ten. V shed 6 bases, J shed 0 bases, and the junction held 2 bases outside the gene matches. The CDR3 spans 14 residues. This same sample was also taken into another study, of T cells expressing NK-cell markers.

This clonotype was sampled from a woman in her late teens or twenties in good health. The V gene is TRBV12-3 or TRBV12-4, the J gene TRBJ1-1, with 9 bases that match TRBD1. The sequenced material came from CD4+ T cells sorted from blood. CDR3 sequence: CASRGTGMNTEAFF. As DNA, the CDR3 is TGTGCCAGCAGAGGGACAGGGATGAACACTGAAGCTTTCTTT.